A selection of T cell receptor beta chains follows, all from one sample in a study of cytomegalovirus exposure and HLA in healthy donors. Assay used: immunoSEQ multiplex PCR; TCRdb lists only in-frame clones, some missing. Among around 130,000 clones listed, 70% to 85% were seen once. Sequenced input: PBMCs. The receptors shown here come from a man in his forties or fifties in good health and CMV-seronegative. The CDR3 runs from the conserved cysteine through the conserved F or W. D genes are given only for firm matches. Size is stated for part of the rows, as once, few or many counts, or as a class when the clone is expanded.

DNA,CDR3,size,V,D,J
TGCGCCAGCAGCTTGGATGGACAGGGGACCACCGGGGAGCTGTTTTTT,CASSLDGQGTTGELFF,.,TRBV5-1,TRBD1,TRBJ2-2
TGTGCCAGCAGCTTTGGGGAGTACGAGCAGTACTTC,CASSFGEYEQYF,.,TRBV5-6,.,TRBJ2-7
TGCGCCAGCAGCTTGAGGGGAACCGGATACGAGCAGTACTTC,CASSLRGTGYEQYF,.,TRBV5-1,.,TRBJ2-7
TGTGCCAGTAGTAGTCGTTGGGCGGGGAACCAAGAGACCCAGTACTTC,CASSSRWAGNQETQYF,.,TRBV19,.,TRBJ2-5
TGCGCCTGGAGTCTCCCCGGGACAGCTAATTCACCCCTCCACTTT,CAWSLPGTANSPLHF,.,TRBV30,TRBD1,TRBJ1-6
TGTGCCATCCCAAAATCCGGGACATCGAGCGGGGTGGAGGAGACCCAGTACTTC,CAIPKSGTSSGVEETQYF,.,TRBV6-4,.,TRBJ2-5
TGTGCCTGGGCGACAGGGAACAATCAGCCCCAGCATTTT,CAWATGNNQPQHF,once,TRBV30,TRBD1,TRBJ1-5
TGTGCCAGCGGAGCACAGGGGCTGGTTGGCACTGAAGCTTTCTTT,CASGAQGLVGTEAFF,few,TRBV6-6,TRBD1,TRBJ1-1
TGTGCCAGCAGTGAATCTGTAGTAACTTTCTTT,CASSESVVTFF,few,TRBV6-1,.,TRBJ1-1
TGTGCCAGCAGCCCGGACAGAGTTTACTACGAGCAGTACTTC,CASSPDRVYYEQYF,.,TRBV7-8,.,TRBJ2-7
TGTGCCAGCAGACCCACAGGGGCAACTAATGAAAAACTGTTTTTT,CASRPTGATNEKLFF,.,TRBV7-9,TRBD1,TRBJ1-4
TGTGCCAGTAGTACCCGATGGCAGGGGATCTACGAGCAGTACTTC,CASSTRWQGIYEQYF,.,TRBV19,.,TRBJ2-7
TGTGCCAGCAGGGGGCCGGTGGTAGAGACCCAGTACTTC,CASRGPVVETQYF,.,TRBV7-9,.,TRBJ2-5
TGCGCCAGCAGCTTGGTAGGGGGTAGGACCTACAATGAGCAGTTCTTC,CASSLVGGRTYNEQFF,few,TRBV5-1,.,TRBJ2-1
TGTGCCAGCAGAGACAGGGCTGGATCGCATTCACCCCTCCACTTT,CASRDRAGSHSPLHF,.,TRBV6-5,TRBD1,TRBJ1-6